What follows are 12 T cell receptor beta chains derived from one specimen sequenced in a study of lymphopenia after photon versus proton radiotherapy. Method: immunoSEQ multiplex PCR; TCRdb's copy keeps in-frame clones and lacks some. The sample includes 55,000 to 70,000 clones, 75% to 90% of them seen just once. Sequenced material: peripheral blood, taken from a patient treated with photon-based radiotherapy. All receptors come from a man aged 40-50 years with gastric cancer.

The chain has TRBV7-9 and TRBJ1-5; 7 bases fit TRBD1. Trimming at V came to 4 bases and at J to 1 base, leaving 4 bases not matched to a gene. The CDR3 has 15 amino acids. Germline V gene data show CDR1 as SEHNR and CDR2 as FQNEAQ (reference sequence). In DNA form, the CDR3 reads TGTGCCAGCAGCTCTGGACAGGCAAGCAATCAGCCCCAGCATTTT. It specifies CASSSGQASNQPQHF.

This CDR3 is CASSLVEYNEQFF. CDR3 coding DNA: TGTGCCAGCAGCTTAGTGGAATACAATGAGCAGTTCTTC. This rearrangement joins TRBV11-3 to TRBJ2-1; D uncertain. Germline CDR1 and CDR2: SGHNT and YENEEA. This CDR3 contains 13 residues. V lost 1 base and J 4 bases, leaving 5 bases between the germline ends. Variable domain in full (rest from reference TRBV11-3 and TRBJ2-1): EAGVVQSPRYKIIEKKQPVAFWCNPISGHNTLYWYLQNLGQGPELLIRYENEEAVDDSQLPKDRFSAERLKGVDSTLKIQPAELGDSAVYLCASSLVEYNEQFFGPGTRLTVL.

The gene calls are TRBV4-1 and TRBJ1-2, with D hard to call. The CDR3 covers 13 residues. Germline V gene sequence: CDR1 MGHRA, CDR2 YSYEKL. The V end lost 0 bases, the J end lost 7 bases, and 9 bases lay between the germline ends. In DNA form, the CDR3 reads TGCGCCAGCAGCCAAGATCTGGTTGGTGGCTACACCTTC. This encodes CASSQDLVGGYTF.

The chain has TRBV4-3 and TRBJ2-7, with TRBD1 identical over 12 bases. V lost 8 bases, J lost 6 bases, and 8 bases stayed unmatched. This CDR3 contains 14 residues. Germline-derived CDR1 and CDR2 are LGHNA and YSLEER. The CDR3 reads CASGPGQGAIEQYF. As DNA, the CDR3 is TGCGCCAGCGGACCGGGACAGGGGGCAATCGAGCAGTACTTC.

DNA of the CDR3: TGTGCCATCAGTGAGTCGAAGTTGTTGGACACTGAAGCTTTCTTT. Translating it yields CAISESKLLDTEAFF. This chain links TRBV10-3 with TRBJ1-1; D is unclear. Deletions cut 0 bases from V and 3 bases from J, with 11 bases between. This CDR3 is 15 amino acids long. Germline values: CDR1 ENHRY, CDR2 SYGVKD.

The chain combines TRBV5-1 with TRBJ2-3, with TRBD1 identical over 7 bases. The CDR3 runs 15 residues. V was pared by 3 bases and J by 2 bases, with 6 bases of the junction left unmatched. Germline V gene lookup returns CDR1 SGHRS and CDR2 YFSETQ. CDR3 protein: CASSSTGSLTDTQYF. DNA for the CDR3: TGCGCCAGCAGCTCGACAGGGTCCCTCACAGATACGCAGTATTTT.

This sequence joins TRBV6-1 and TRBJ1-1, with D perhaps matching TRBD1 (5 bases). The germline V gene has CDR1 MNHNS and CDR2 SASEGT. The CDR3 extends over 11 amino acids. V was trimmed by 7 bases and J by 4 bases, leaving 7 bases between them. The CDR3 DNA reads as TGTGCCAGCACGGGGCCCACTGAAGCTTTCTTT. The encoded protein is CASTGPTEAFF.

J is TRBJ2-6 and V is TRBV5-4, with D uncertain. Germline V lookup: CDR1 SGHNT, CDR2 YYREEE (reference sequence). The V gene lost 3 bases and the J gene lost 0 bases, with 7 bases spanning the gap. The CDR3 extends over 15 amino acids. The DNA of the CDR3 is TGTGCCAGCAGCTCAACATCCTCTGGGGCCAACGTCCTGACTTTC. It encodes CASSSTSSGANVLTF.

This clone occurred a few times. The chain combines TRBV9 with TRBJ2-3; D is ambiguous. CDR3 length: 13 residues. V lost 2 bases and J lost 4, with 8 bases in between. Germline V CDR1 and CDR2: SGDLS, YYNGEE. CDR3 region: CASSVDGPDTQYF. Written as DNA, the CDR3 is TGTGCCAGCAGCGTGGATGGGCCAGATACGCAGTATTTT.

The rearrangement joins TRBV5-1 to TRBJ1-2, with D perhaps TRBD1 (5 bases). Trimming took off 0 bases at V and 3 bases at J, with 12 bases between the two ends. The V gene's germline CDR1 is SGHRS and CDR2 YFSETQ. The CDR3 extends over 15 amino acids. CDR3 in DNA: TGCGCCAGCAGCTTGGAAGGGGCCCACCACTATGGCTACACCTTC. It is translated as CASSLEGAHHYGYTF.

This clone was observed a single time. The J gene is TRBJ2-2, the V gene TRBV11-2; TRBD2 is a possible D gene (6 bases). Germline assignment: CDR1 SGHAT and CDR2 FQNNGV. Trimming took off 6 bases at V and 6 bases at J, with 14 bases between the two ends. The CDR3 is 14 residues long. The CDR3 spells CASSPTSFSGELFF. The CDR3 nucleotides read TGTGCCAGCAGTCCGACTAGTTTTTCCGGGGAGCTGTTTTTT.

V gene TRBV30 combines with J gene TRBJ2-2; 8 bases match TRBD2. CDR1 is GTSNPN, CDR2 SVGIG, per germline (reference sequence). The CDR3 extends over 16 amino acids. V was clipped by 2 bases and J by 0 bases; unmatched bases: 5. As DNA, the CDR3 is TGTGCCTGGAGTTCGCGGGGGGTCACGAACACCGGGGAGCTGTTTTTT. Translation gives CAWSSRGVTNTGELFF.